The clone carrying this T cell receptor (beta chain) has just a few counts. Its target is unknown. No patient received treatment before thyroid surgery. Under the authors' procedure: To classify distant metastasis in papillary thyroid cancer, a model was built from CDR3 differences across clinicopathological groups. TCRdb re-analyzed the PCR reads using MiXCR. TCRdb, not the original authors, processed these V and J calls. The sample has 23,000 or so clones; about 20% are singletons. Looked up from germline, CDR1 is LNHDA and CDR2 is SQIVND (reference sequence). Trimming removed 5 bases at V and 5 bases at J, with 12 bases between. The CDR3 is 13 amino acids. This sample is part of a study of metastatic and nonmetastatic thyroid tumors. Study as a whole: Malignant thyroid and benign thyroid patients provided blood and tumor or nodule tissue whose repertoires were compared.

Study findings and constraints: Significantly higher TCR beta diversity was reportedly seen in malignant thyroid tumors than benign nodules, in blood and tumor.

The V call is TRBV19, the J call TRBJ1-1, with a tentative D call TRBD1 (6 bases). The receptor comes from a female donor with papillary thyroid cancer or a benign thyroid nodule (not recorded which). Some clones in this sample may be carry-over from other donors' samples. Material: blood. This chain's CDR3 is CASSATGFTEAFF. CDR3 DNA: TGTGCCAGTAGTGCCACAGGGTTTACTGAAGCTTTCTTT.